The 4 T cell receptor beta chains in this list originate from one sample, sequenced in a study of molecular identifiers for immune sequencing clone quantification. TCRdb passed the PCR reads through MiXCR, listing each CDR3 protein once. The top ten clones hold 1.5% to 1.7% of a sample with 60,000 to 80,000 distinct CDR3 sequences, less than 20% of them seen once. Sample: naive CD8+ T cells from blood, with Jurkat cell RNA spiked in. Stated subset: FACS-sorted CD8+CD4-CCR7+CD45RA+ naive T cells. These receptors were collected from a human donor in good health. Some libraries in this study had Jurkat cell RNA spiked in.

By frequency in the sample, this clonotype is medium-sized. J is TRBJ2-7 and V is TRBV4-1; 7 bases are shared with TRBD1. The CDR3 spans 14 residues. CDR1 MGHRA and CDR2 YSYEKL come from the germline V gene. V gave up 3 bases and J gave up 4 bases; unmatched junction bases: 6. CDR3 coding DNA: TGCGCCAGCAGCCAGCGCCTGACAGGGTACGAGCAGTACTTC. Protein sequence: CASSQRLTGYEQYF.

V and J are TRBV14 and TRBJ2-1; no clear D. CDR3 length: 15 residues. Germline V gene lookup returns CDR1 SGHDN and CDR2 FVKESK. The V and J ends lost 2 bases and 10 bases respectively, with 18 bases between them. The CDR3 region is CASSQYRQANQEQFF. The DNA for the CDR3 is TGTGCCAGCAGCCAATACCGTCAGGCCAACCAAGAGCAGTTCTTC.

CDR3 amino acids: CSAAVSGRAGNEQFF. The CDR3 DNA sequence: TGCAGTGCGGCGGTTAGCGGGAGGGCCGGCAATGAGCAGTTCTTC. This sequence joins TRBV20-1 and TRBJ2-1; 11 bases map to TRBD2. V was pared by 6 bases and J by 6 bases, with 10 bases of the junction left unmatched. The CDR3 consists of 15 residues. From germline, CDR1 is DFQATT and CDR2 SNEGSKA (reference sequence).

In this sample, this clonotype turned up a few times. The chain combines TRBV27 with TRBJ2-7; D may be TRBD2 (6 bases). The CDR3 is 14 residues long. CDR1 and CDR2 (germline): MNHEY, SMNVEV (reference sequence). V lost 6 bases and J 2 bases, leaving 14 bases between the germline ends. CDR3 bases: TGTGCCAGCAGCGGGGACTCTTTCACCTACGAGCAGTACTTC. Protein product: CASSGDSFTYEQYF.